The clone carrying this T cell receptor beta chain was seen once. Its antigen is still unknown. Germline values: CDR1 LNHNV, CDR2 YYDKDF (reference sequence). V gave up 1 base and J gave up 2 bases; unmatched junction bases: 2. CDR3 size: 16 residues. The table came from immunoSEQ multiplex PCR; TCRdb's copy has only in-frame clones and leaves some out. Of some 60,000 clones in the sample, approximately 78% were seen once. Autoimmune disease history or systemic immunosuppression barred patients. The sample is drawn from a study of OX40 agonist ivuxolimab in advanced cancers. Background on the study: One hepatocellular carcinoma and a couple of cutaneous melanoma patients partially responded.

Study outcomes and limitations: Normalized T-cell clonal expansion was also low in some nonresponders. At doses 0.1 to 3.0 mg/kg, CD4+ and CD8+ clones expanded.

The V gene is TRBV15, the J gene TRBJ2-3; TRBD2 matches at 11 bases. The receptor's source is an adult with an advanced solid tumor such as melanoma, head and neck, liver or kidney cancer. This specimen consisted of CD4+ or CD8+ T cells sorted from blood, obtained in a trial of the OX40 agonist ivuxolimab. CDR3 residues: CATSRVLAGDTDTQYF. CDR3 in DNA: TGTGCCACCAGCAGAGTACTAGCGGGAGACACAGATACGCAGTATTTT.